Reported below is one T cell receptor beta chain. The antigen remains undetermined. PCR used 60 Vbeta primers and 13 Jbeta primers. Original processing methods: In a later analysis, the count reached 80 million or so unique TCR beta chains, with 9 million to 11 million shared. This table comes from immunoSEQ multiplex PCR, and its TCRdb copy is limited to in-frame clones, with some not included. V and J calls and clone size are copied from that table; D and trimming were computed from the DNA. The repertoire holds 160,000 or so clones, with 65% to 80% as singletons. These data are taken from a study of cytomegalovirus exposure and HLA in healthy donors. Points from the study as a whole: Presence/absence analyses took donor sequencing depth as roughly uniform. When analyzed later, a missense DCLRE1C variant was found to be linked to TCR beta V- and J-gene trimming. Later analysis indicated greater clonal expansion among HLA-associated TCR beta chains than among equally common other chains.

Germline V lookup: CDR1 ENHRY, CDR2 SYGVKD. The CDR3 is 14 amino acids. J gave up 7 bases and V 11 bases, and 11 bases lay outside the gene matches. The rearrangement uses TRBV10-3 and TRBJ2-2; TRBD2 matches at 9 bases. Sequenced sample: PBMCs. This receptor was obtained from a man aged 35-49 years in good health and CMV-seronegative. The CDR3 region has the DNA TGTGCCTCAACTCAGGCTAGCGGGGACGGGGAGCTGTTTTTT. It codes for CASTQASGDGELFF.